A single sample is the source of the 17 T cell receptor beta chains below, sequenced in a study of blood T cells in healthy people across ages. The second PCR ran about 7 to 12 cycles with a sample-barcoded 5' primer and J-beta primers. Using its own MiXCR run on the 5' RACE reads, TCRdb lists one record per CDR3 protein. The table records 730,000 or so distinct CDR3 sequences, around 46% of them present only once. The sequenced material came from blood. All receptors come from a woman aged 55-69 years in good health.

The chain has TRBV9 and TRBJ1-6; D possibly corresponds to TRBD1 (5 bases). The V end lost 3 bases, the J end lost 2 bases, and 18 bases lay between the germline ends. Germline-derived CDR1 and CDR2 are SGDLS and YYNGEE. The CDR3 has 18 amino acids. The CDR3 reads CASSGGDSGTAYNSPLHF. In DNA, the CDR3 is TGTGCCAGCAGCGGGGGTGATTCAGGGACCGCCTATAATTCACCCCTCCACTTT.

This CDR3 is CASSLYPTPRGPYDQPQHF. The CDR3 DNA is TGTGCCAGCAGTTTATATCCCACCCCCAGGGGGCCTTATGATCAGCCCCAGCATTTT. The J gene is TRBJ1-5, the V gene TRBV28; 8 bases match TRBD1. CDR1 is MDHEN, CDR2 SYDVKM, per germline. The CDR3 spans 19 residues. V lost 1 base and J lost 5; bases outside the gene matches: 16.

The V call is TRBV2, the J call TRBJ2-1; the D gene is possibly TRBD2 (6 bases). V shed 4 bases and J shed 4 bases, with 14 bases lying between them. Per germline, CDR1 SNHLY and CDR2 FYNNEI. This CDR3 region has 15 residues. CDR3 amino acids: CASSGPGDEYNEQFF. In DNA, the CDR3 is TGTGCCAGCAGTGGACCGGGAGATGAATACAATGAGCAGTTCTTC.

V gene TRBV7-2 combines with J gene TRBJ1-5; D unresolved. V was pared by 0 bases and J by 2 bases, with 8 bases between. The CDR3 length is 15 residues. CDR1 SGHTA and CDR2 FQGNSA come from the germline V gene. CDR3 sequence: CASSLAWGGNQPQHF. The CDR3 region has the DNA TGTGCCAGCAGCTTAGCGTGGGGTGGCAATCAGCCCCAGCATTTT.

The chain combines TRBV7-2 with TRBJ2-7, with 15 bases lining up with TRBD2. The J segment lost 2 bases and the V segment lost 6 bases, leaving 17 bases of the junction unmatched. CDR3 length equals 20 residues. CDR1 and CDR2 (germline): SGHTA, FQGNSA. This chain's CDR3 is CASRIPGSGTSGRPTYEQYF. The DNA of the CDR3 is TGTGCCAGCAGGATCCCGGGGTCCGGGACTAGCGGGAGGCCGACCTACGAGCAGTACTTC.

This chain uses TRBV6-6 with TRBJ1-5; D gene uncertain. V was trimmed by 8 bases and J by 0 bases, leaving 14 bases between them. Germline CDR1 MNHNY, CDR2 SVGAGI (reference sequence). The CDR3 totals 15 residues. CDR3 coding DNA: TGTGCCAGCGGTCCCCAGATTTATAGCAATCAGCCCCAGCATTTT. Amino acid sequence: CASGPQIYSNQPQHF.

The chain carries TRBV10-1 and TRBJ2-7; the D is unclear. CDR3 length equals 12 residues. Deletions cut 0 bases from V and 12 bases from J, with 12 bases between. Germline V gene data show CDR1 as WNHNN and CDR2 as SYGVQD (reference sequence). The CDR3 DNA reads as TGCGCCAGCAGTGAGTCACAAGAGACCCCGTACTTC. Its translation is CASSESQETPYF.

This sequence joins TRBV18 and TRBJ1-1; D may be TRBD1 (5 bases). V gave up 3 bases and J gave up 2 bases, with 10 bases separating them. CDR1 KGHSH and CDR2 LQKENI come from the germline V gene. This CDR3 is 14 amino acids long. Here the CDR3 DNA reads TGTGCCAGCTCACCGACCGACAGAAACACTGAAGCTTTCTTT. This encodes CASSPTDRNTEAFF.

This clonotype was picked up many times. The chain is built from TRBV18 and TRBJ2-7; 14 nucleotides match TRBD2. Germline V gene sequence: CDR1 KGHSH, CDR2 LQKENI. The V and J ends lost 3 bases and 3 bases, in that order; junction bases with no gene match: 1. The CDR3 loop spans 15 amino acids. CDR3 sequence reads: CASSPGLAGGYEQYF. CDR3 in DNA: TGTGCCAGCTCACCCGGACTAGCGGGGGGCTACGAGCAGTACTTC.

For this clonotype: This may arise from a read error, as a much more abundant clone is one base away. The J gene is TRBJ2-3, the V gene TRBV4-3, with D possibly being TRBD2 (6 bases). This CDR3 contains 15 residues. Germline V CDR1 and CDR2: LGHNA, YSLEER. Trimming removed 5 bases at V and 4 bases at J, with 16 bases between. In nucleotides, the CDR3 is TGCGCCAGCAGCTTAGCGGAAGGGCGGGCAGATACGCAGTATTTT. Translation gives CASSLAEGRADTQYF.

This clonotype has more than one count but fewer than ten. The chain employs TRBV5-1 and TRBJ2-1; 10 bases line up with TRBD2. Germline CDR1 is SGHRS and CDR2 is YFSETQ. J was trimmed by 10 bases and V by 4 bases; bases with no gene match: 17. The CDR3 runs to 17 residues. The CDR3 sequence: CASSALPGASGSGEQFF. Written as DNA, the CDR3 is TGCGCCAGCAGCGCCCTACCGGGAGCTAGCGGGAGCGGAGAGCAGTTCTTC.

The chain has TRBV10-3 and TRBJ2-5, with D perhaps TRBD2 (5 bases). The CDR3 is 12 residues long. The V and J ends lost 10 bases and 2 bases respectively, with 11 bases between them. CDR1 is ENHRY and CDR2 is SYGVKD in the germline V gene. Here the CDR3 DNA reads TGTGCCACCGGACGGGAACAAGAGACCCAGTACTTC. It specifies CATGREQETQYF.

V and J are TRBV5-1 and TRBJ2-3; the match to TRBD2 covers 8 bases. The CDR3 sequence is 14 residues long. CDR1 and CDR2 (germline): SGHRS, YFSETQ. Losses at the gene ends were 5 bases for V and 4 bases for J; bases not matched to a gene: 6. Here the CDR3 DNA reads TGCGCCAGCAGTGGGAGCGGGAGTGCAGATACGCAGTATTTT. It encodes CASSGSGSADTQYF.

This clonotype occurred once. The chain has TRBV5-1 and TRBJ1-1, with a weak D call TRBD1 (5 bases). The ends were cut back, 4 bases at V and 1 base at J, with 11 bases in the middle. CDR1 is SGHRS, CDR2 YFSETQ, per germline. The CDR3 is 14 residues long. The CDR3 coding sequence is TGCGCCAGCAGCATAGGGGCCCGGAACACTGAAGCTTTCTTT. Protein sequence: CASSIGARNTEAFF.

The chain couples TRBV20-1 to TRBJ1-6; no clear D gene. The CDR3 totals 13 residues. The V gene lost 5 bases and the J gene lost 7 bases, with 12 bases spanning the gap. Germline V gives CDR1 DFQATT, CDR2 SNEGSKA (reference sequence). CDR3 coding DNA: TGCAGTGCTTTGAACACAGTGAATTCACCCCTCCACTTT. It is translated as CSALNTVNSPLHF.

The chain has TRBV25-1 and TRBJ1-2; D is unclear. The CDR3 has 16 amino acids. CDR1 is MGHDK and CDR2 is SYGVNS in the germline V gene. V lost 2 bases and J lost 0, with 13 bases in between. CDR3 protein: CASSEISGVPNYGYTF. The CDR3, as DNA: TGTGCCAGCAGTGAAATTTCCGGCGTCCCTAACTATGGCTACACCTTC.

V gene TRBV20-1 combines with J gene TRBJ2-3; perhaps TRBD2 as D (5 bases). V lost 0 bases to trimming and J lost 2 bases, with 9 bases between them. The CDR3 contains 14 residues. CDR1 DFQATT and CDR2 SNEGSKA come from the germline V gene (reference sequence). The CDR3 protein is CSARDLAATDTQYF. The CDR3 DNA is TGCAGTGCTAGAGATCTAGCCGCCACAGATACGCAGTATTTT.